The 24 T cell receptor beta chains below all came from one sample that was sequenced in a study of vaccination effects on CD4 cells after COVID-19. ViraFEST used viral peptide pools to expand antigen-specific CD4+ T cells before sequencing. CD4+ T cell isolation took place after more than eight days of culture. Among the vaccine recipients, none had a prior SARS-CoV-2 infection, and nucleocapsid antibodies were negative. The antigens these receptors bind are not known. Using immunoSEQ multiplex PCR, the repertoire was profiled, and TCRdb retains in-frame clones only, with some absent. Here the sample spans approximately 40,000 clones, roughly 70% being singletons. Sequencing was performed on CD4+ T cells from PBMCs cultured with SARS-CoV-2 spike peptides, taken before COVID-19 vaccination. These receptors originate from a human donor who received a COVID-19 vaccine.

There are a few counts of this clone. This rearrangement joins TRBV27 to TRBJ1-2; no definite D call. The CDR3 has 15 residues. With 0 bases removed from V and 5 bases from J, the gap between germline ends came to 13 bases. Germline values: CDR1 MNHEY, CDR2 SMNVEV (reference sequence). The CDR3 region is CASSLSSQPGYGYTF. The CDR3 DNA is TGTGCCAGCAGTTTATCGTCCCAGCCTGGATATGGCTACACCTTC.

This clone was observed a few times. The chain joins TRBV28 to TRBJ1-4, with TRBD1 identical over 8 bases. Germline CDR1 MDHEN, CDR2 SYDVKM. Losses at the gene ends were 7 bases for V and 7 bases for J; bases not matched to a gene: 20. The CDR3 is 18 amino acids. The CDR3, as DNA: TGTGCCAGCACGAACTTGCGGACAGGGCTGCGGAGGGGTGAAAAACTGTTTTTT. Translating gives CASTNLRTGLRRGEKLFF.

This sequence joins TRBV14 and TRBJ1-1; D gene unclear. V dropped 0 bases and J dropped 0 bases, with 8 bases sitting between them. The V gene's germline CDR1 is SGHDN and CDR2 FVKESK. The CDR3 loop spans 15 amino acids. The chain's CDR3 is CASSQEVTMNTEAFF. CDR3 nucleotides: TGTGCCAGCAGCCAAGAGGTTACCATGAACACTGAAGCTTTCTTT. Based on the CDR3 plus reference TRBV14 and TRBJ1-1, the full variable domain is EAGVTQFPSHSVIEKGQTVTLRCDPISGHDNLYWYRRVMGKEIKFLLHFVKESKQDESGMPNNRFLAERTGGTYSTLKVQPAELEDSGVYFCASSQEVTMNTEAFFGQGTRLTVV.

This clone was seen more than once but under ten times. The genes are TRBV3-1 (or the pseudogene TRBV3-2) and TRBJ1-1; D gene ambiguous. Looked up from germline, CDR1 is LGHDT and CDR2 is YNNKEL (reference sequence). The V end was cut by 1 base, the J end by 1 base, with 4 bases between. CDR3 length: 13 residues. CDR3 region: CASSQASNTEAFF. As DNA, the CDR3 is TGTGCCAGCAGCCAAGCCTCGAACACTGAAGCTTTCTTT.

As for this clone: Other DNA sequences in this specimen translate into the identical CDR3. This rearrangement joins TRBV5-6 to TRBJ1-2, with 10 positions matching TRBD1. The CDR3 is 14 residues long. V lost 2 bases and J lost 5; bases outside the gene matches: 3. Germline V gene sequence: CDR1 SGHDT, CDR2 YYEEEE. The DNA for the CDR3 is TGTGCCAGCAGCTTAGGACAGGGGGGATATGGCTACACCTTC. It translates to CASSLGQGGYGYTF.

The chain has TRBV19 and TRBJ2-1; 12 nucleotides line up with TRBD2. From germline, CDR1 is LNHDA and CDR2 SQIVND (reference sequence). The CDR3 loop spans 17 amino acids. J lost 2 bases, V lost 7 bases, and 9 bases had no gene match. The CDR3 sequence is CASTGLAGSGAYNEQFF. CDR3 DNA: TGTGCCAGTACGGGACTAGCGGGCTCCGGCGCCTACAATGAGCAGTTCTTC.

Only a few counts were recorded for this clone. The chain is built from TRBV19 and TRBJ2-2, with TRBD2 as a possible D gene (6 bases). The germline V gene has CDR1 LNHDA and CDR2 SQIVND (reference sequence). V gave up 7 bases and J gave up 3 bases, with 18 bases separating them. This CDR3 comprises 16 residues. The CDR3 spells CASTNTRLADTGELFF. The CDR3 DNA follows: TGTGCCAGTACCAATACGAGGTTAGCGGACACCGGGGAGCTGTTTTTT.

This chain joins TRBV7-2 and TRBJ1-2; TRBD1 matches at 7 bases. V shed 5 bases and J 6 bases; nucleotides not matched to a gene: 9. The V gene's germline CDR1 is SGHTA and CDR2 FQGNSA. CDR3 size: 14 residues. CDR3 sequence: CASSVSTGADGYTF. The CDR3 bases are TGTGCCAGCAGCGTCTCAACAGGGGCGGATGGCTACACCTTC. The entire variable domain, with the rest obtained from reference TRBV7-2 and TRBJ1-2, is as follows: GAGVSQSPSNKVTEKGKDVELRCDPISGHTALYWYRQSLGQGLEFLIYFQGNSAPDKSGLPSDRFSAERTGGSVSTLTIQRTQQEDSAVYLCASSVSTGADGYTFGSGTRLTVV.

This clone was counted only a few times. This chain joins TRBV2 and TRBJ2-7, with 8 bases that match TRBD1. V lost 7 bases to trimming and J lost 3 bases; unmatched junction nucleotides: 2. The length of the CDR3 is 12 residues. Germline CDR1 is SNHLY and CDR2 is FYNNEI. The CDR3 DNA is TGTGCCAGCACTACAGGGGGCTACGAGCAGTACTTC. Protein: CASTTGGYEQYF.

The rearrangement uses TRBV27 and TRBJ2-3, with 14 nucleotides matching TRBD2. With V trimmed by 7 bases and J by 4 bases, 16 bases remained unmatched. The germline CDR1 and CDR2 sequences are MNHEY and SMNVEV (reference sequence). The CDR3 runs 19 residues. CDR3 in amino acids: CASTHLGLAGGPRADTQYF. The CDR3 bases are TGTGCCAGCACCCACCTTGGACTAGCGGGGGGACCCAGGGCAGATACGCAGTATTTT.

The chain joins TRBV9 to TRBJ2-3; 8 bases match TRBD2. V trimming: 2 bases; J trimming: 0 bases; junction bases outside the gene matches: 5. Germline V CDR1 and CDR2: SGDLS, YYNGEE. The CDR3 has 16 residues. The CDR3 bases are TGTGCCAGCAGCGTTACTAGCGGCCTTAGCACAGATACGCAGTATTTT. It translates to CASSVTSGLSTDTQYF.

This clone was seen a handful of times. The V and J genes are TRBV3-1 (or the pseudogene TRBV3-2) and TRBJ1-2, with D uncertain. The CDR3 covers 13 residues. The germline CDR1 and CDR2 sequences are LGHDT and YNNKEL (reference sequence). Trimming shortened V by 3 bases and J by 4 bases, and 9 bases separated the two germline ends. The CDR3 sequence is CASSQSEIYGYTF. CDR3 nucleotides: TGTGCCAGCAGCCAGTCAGAGATCTATGGCTACACCTTC.

This chain connects TRBV2 to TRBJ1-5, with 8 positions matching TRBD1. The CDR3 totals 14 residues. Trimming took 6 bases from V and 2 from J; bases not matched to a gene: 3. Germline assignment: CDR1 SNHLY and CDR2 FYNNEI. CDR3 sequence (DNA): TGTGCCAGCAGGGGGACAGGAGGCAATCAGCCCCAGCATTTT. This translates into CASRGTGGNQPQHF.

This chain uses TRBV28 with TRBJ2-3, with D possibly being TRBD1 (7 bases). The CDR3 sequence is 16 residues long. Germline CDR1 is MDHEN and CDR2 is SYDVKM. The germline V and J ends were trimmed by 5 bases and 7 bases, with 22 bases remaining between them. DNA of the CDR3: TGTGCCAGCAGTGCGTGGATAGGGGGCCGGGGGAATACGCAGTATTTT. Translation gives CASSAWIGGRGNTQYF.

This clone was seen a few times. The gene calls are TRBV4-2 and TRBJ2-5, with D unresolved. This CDR3 has 13 residues. Trimming pared 1 base from V and 5 bases from J, leaving 8 bases between. The germline V gene has CDR1 LGHNA and CDR2 YNFKEQ. Here the CDR3 DNA reads TGTGCCAGCAGCCAAGGGGTGTGGGAGACCCAGTACTTC. Its protein is CASSQGVWETQYF.

J is TRBJ1-5 and V is TRBV4-1, with 7 bases matching TRBD1. Germline V gene sequence: CDR1 MGHRA, CDR2 YSYEKL. Unmatched junction bases numbered 5, after V lost 0 bases and J lost 3 bases. This CDR3 is built from 16 residues. This CDR3 is CASSQDHGQDNQPQHF. CDR3 nucleotide sequence: TGCGCCAGCAGCCAAGATCATGGACAGGACAATCAGCCCCAGCATTTT.

The chain is built from TRBV20-1 and TRBJ2-7, with TRBD2 identical over 8 bases. CDR3 length equals 11 residues. V lost 3 bases to trimming and J lost 6 bases; unmatched junction nucleotides: 1. The V gene's germline CDR1 is DFQATT and CDR2 SNEGSKA (reference sequence). CDR3 DNA sequence: TGCAGTGCTAGCGGGACTAGCGAGCAGTACTTC. Translating it yields CSASGTSEQYF.

This chain uses TRBV4-1 with TRBJ1-2; perhaps TRBD1 as D (5 bases). Germline assignment: CDR1 MGHRA and CDR2 YSYEKL. Trimming cost V 4 bases and J 8 bases, with 20 bases left between them. CDR3 length: 15 residues. In DNA, the CDR3 is TGCGCCAGCAGCCGAGTGAGGGGTAAACGGGAAGGCTACACCTTC. This sequence encodes CASSRVRGKREGYTF.

The chain uses TRBV7-3 and TRBJ2-3; tentatively, D is TRBD2 (6 bases). Per the germline V gene, CDR1 is SGHTA and CDR2 is FQGTGA. The CDR3 totals 14 residues. V was pared by 3 bases and J by 2 bases, with 9 bases between. CDR3 amino acids: CASSFSGHTDTQYF. The CDR3 DNA follows: TGTGCCAGCAGCTTTAGCGGTCACACAGATACGCAGTATTTT.

The rearrangement uses TRBV7-2 and TRBJ2-3; 13 bases agree with TRBD2. The germline gives CDR1 SGHTA, CDR2 FQGNSA. The V and J ends lost 5 bases and 6 bases, in that order; junction bases with no gene match: 5. The CDR3 runs to 15 residues. CDR3 bases: TGTGCCAGCAGCCCGTTACTAGCGGGGGGGGATACGCAGTATTTT. It yields the protein CASSPLLAGGDTQYF.

CDR3 region: CASSRTRSYNEQFF. The DNA for the CDR3 is TGTGCCAGCAGCAGGACTAGGTCCTACAATGAGCAGTTCTTC. This sequence joins TRBV28 and TRBJ2-1, with 7 bases identical to TRBD2. After removal of 6 bases from V and 1 base from J, the junction contained 3 bases not matched to a gene. The V gene's germline CDR1 is MDHEN and CDR2 SYDVKM. The CDR3 has 14 amino acids. Full variable domain (outside the CDR3, taken from reference TRBV28 and TRBJ2-1): DVKVTQSSRYLVKRTGEKVFLECVQDMDHENMFWYRQDPGLGLRLIYFSYDVKMKEKGDIPEGYSVSREKKERFSLILESASTNQTSMYLCASSRTRSYNEQFFGPGTRLTVL.

A few counts support this clone. CDR3 DNA sequence: TGCAGCGTTGCGGAGGGATATAATTCACCCCTCCACTTT. Protein sequence: CSVAEGYNSPLHF. The chain combines TRBV29-1 with TRBJ1-6, with D unresolved. V was pared by 4 bases and J by 4 bases, with 8 bases between. Germline CDR1 SQVTM, CDR2 ANQGSEA. The CDR3 has 13 amino acids.

This clone was counted a few times. J is TRBJ1-2 and V is TRBV6-1; no clear D. V lost 1 base and J lost 5, with 5 bases in between. The germline V gene encodes CDR1 MNHNS and CDR2 SASEGT. The CDR3 length is 12 residues. The CDR3 region has the DNA TGTGCCAGCAGTGAAGGGCGATATGGCTACACCTTC. Amino acid sequence: CASSEGRYGYTF.

This chain connects TRBV3-1 (or the pseudogene TRBV3-2) to TRBJ1-5, with D possibly being TRBD1 (5 bases). This CDR3 has 15 residues. The germline V and J ends were trimmed by 6 bases and 3 bases, with 15 bases remaining between them. Germline lookup yields CDR1 LGHDT and CDR2 YNNKEL (reference sequence). The CDR3 reads CASSRKPGDNQPQHF. The CDR3 DNA sequence: TGTGCCAGCAGTCGAAAGCCGGGGGACAATCAGCCCCAGCATTTT.